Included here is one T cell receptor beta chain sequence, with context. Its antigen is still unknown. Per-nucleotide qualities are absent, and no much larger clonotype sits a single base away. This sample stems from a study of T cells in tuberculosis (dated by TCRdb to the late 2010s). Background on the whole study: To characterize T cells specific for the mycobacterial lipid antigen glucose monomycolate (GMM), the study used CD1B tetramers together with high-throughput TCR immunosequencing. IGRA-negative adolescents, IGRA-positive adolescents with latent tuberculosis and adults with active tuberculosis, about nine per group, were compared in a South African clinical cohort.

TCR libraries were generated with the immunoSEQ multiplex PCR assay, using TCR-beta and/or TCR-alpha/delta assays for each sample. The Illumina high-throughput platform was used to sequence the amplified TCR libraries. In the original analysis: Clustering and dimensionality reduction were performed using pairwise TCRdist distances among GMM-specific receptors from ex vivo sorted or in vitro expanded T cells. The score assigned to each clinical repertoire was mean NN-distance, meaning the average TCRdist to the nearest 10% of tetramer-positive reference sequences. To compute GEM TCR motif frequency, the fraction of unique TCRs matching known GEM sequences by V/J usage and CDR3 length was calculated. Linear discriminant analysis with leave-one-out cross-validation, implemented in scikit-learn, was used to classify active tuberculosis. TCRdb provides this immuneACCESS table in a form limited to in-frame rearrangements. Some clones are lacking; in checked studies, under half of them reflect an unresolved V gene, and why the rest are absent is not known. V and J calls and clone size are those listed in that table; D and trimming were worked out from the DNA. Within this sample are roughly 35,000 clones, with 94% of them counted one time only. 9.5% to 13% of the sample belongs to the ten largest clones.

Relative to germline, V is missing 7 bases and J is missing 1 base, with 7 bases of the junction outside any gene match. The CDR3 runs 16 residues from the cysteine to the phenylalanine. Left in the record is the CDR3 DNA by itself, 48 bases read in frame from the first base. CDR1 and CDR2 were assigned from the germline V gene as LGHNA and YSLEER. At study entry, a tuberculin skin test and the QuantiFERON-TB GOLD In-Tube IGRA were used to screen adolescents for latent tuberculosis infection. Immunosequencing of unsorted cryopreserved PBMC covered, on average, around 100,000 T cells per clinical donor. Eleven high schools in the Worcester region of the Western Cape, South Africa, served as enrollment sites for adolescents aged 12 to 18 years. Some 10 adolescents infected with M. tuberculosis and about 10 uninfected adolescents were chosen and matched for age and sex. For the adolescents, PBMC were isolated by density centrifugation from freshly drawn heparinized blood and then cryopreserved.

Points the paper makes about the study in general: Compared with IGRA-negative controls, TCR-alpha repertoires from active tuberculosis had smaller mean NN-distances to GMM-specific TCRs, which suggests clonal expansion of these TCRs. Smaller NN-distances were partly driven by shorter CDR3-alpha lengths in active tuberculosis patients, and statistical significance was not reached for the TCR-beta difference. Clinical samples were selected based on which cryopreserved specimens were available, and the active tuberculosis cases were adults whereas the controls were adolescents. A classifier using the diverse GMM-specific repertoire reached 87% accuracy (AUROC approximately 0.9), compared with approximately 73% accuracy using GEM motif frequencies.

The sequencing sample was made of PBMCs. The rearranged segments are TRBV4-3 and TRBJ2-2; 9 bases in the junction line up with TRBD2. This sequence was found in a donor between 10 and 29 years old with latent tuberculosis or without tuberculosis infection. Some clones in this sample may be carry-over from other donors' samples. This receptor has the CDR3 CASKDSGGENTGELFF. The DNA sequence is TGCGCCAGCAAGGATAGCGGGGGCGAGAACACCGGGGAGCTGTTTTTT.